This T cell receptor beta chain is drawn from a study of T cells in Graves' hyperthyroidism and ophthalmopathy. V was pared by 9 bases and J by 6 bases, with 1 base of the junction left unmatched. CDR1 and CDR2 (germline): SEHNR, FQNEAQ (reference sequence). The CDR3 runs 10 residues. RNA transcripts gave rise to amplified TCR beta CDR3 regions. HTBI primers were used for first-round RT-PCR of the TCR CDR3. TCRdb redid the calling of the multiplex PCR reads with MiXCR, one entry per CDR3 protein. The sample includes a few hundred thousand distinct CDR3 sequences, under 60% seen only once; the top ten take 7.5% to 8.5%. This clonotype was counted at least ten times.

V usage is TRBV7-9 and J usage is TRBJ1-1; 7 positions agree with TRBD1. This clonotype was obtained from a woman under 30 with Graves' hyperthyroidism. Sequences were obtained from peripheral blood or thyroid tissue (not recorded which). CDR3 sequence (DNA): TGTGCCAGTCAGGGGGCTGAAGCTTTCTTT. Amino acid sequence: CASQGAEAFF. Using reference TRBV7-9 and TRBJ1-1 for the parts outside the CDR3, the full variable domain is DTGVSQNPRHKITKRGQNVTFRCDPISEHNRLYWYRQTLGQGPEFLTYFQNEAQLEKSRLLSDRFSAERPKGSFSTLEIQRTEQGDSAMYLCASQGAEAFFGQGTRLTVV.